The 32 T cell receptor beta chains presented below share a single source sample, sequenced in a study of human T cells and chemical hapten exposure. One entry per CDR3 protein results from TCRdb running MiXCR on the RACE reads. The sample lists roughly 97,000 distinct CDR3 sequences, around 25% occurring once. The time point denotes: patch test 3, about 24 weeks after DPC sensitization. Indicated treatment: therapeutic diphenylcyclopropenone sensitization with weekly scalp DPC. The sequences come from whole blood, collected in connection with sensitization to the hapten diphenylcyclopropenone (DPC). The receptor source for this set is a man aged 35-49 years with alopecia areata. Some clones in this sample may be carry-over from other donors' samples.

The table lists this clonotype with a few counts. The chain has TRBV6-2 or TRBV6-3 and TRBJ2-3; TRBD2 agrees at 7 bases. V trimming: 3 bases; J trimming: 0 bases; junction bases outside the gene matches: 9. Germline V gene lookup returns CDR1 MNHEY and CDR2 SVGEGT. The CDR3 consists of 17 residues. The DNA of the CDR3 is TGTGCCAGCAGTTATCACCCAGCGGGACCTAGCACAGATACGCAGTATTTT. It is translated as CASSYHPAGPSTDTQYF.

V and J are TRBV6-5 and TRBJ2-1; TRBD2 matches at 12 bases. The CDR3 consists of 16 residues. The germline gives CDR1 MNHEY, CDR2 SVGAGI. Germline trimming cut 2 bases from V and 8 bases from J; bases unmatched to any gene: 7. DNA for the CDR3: TGTGCCAGCAGTTACGGTGCACTAGCGGGAGGCCATGAGCAGTTCTTC. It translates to CASSYGALAGGHEQFF.

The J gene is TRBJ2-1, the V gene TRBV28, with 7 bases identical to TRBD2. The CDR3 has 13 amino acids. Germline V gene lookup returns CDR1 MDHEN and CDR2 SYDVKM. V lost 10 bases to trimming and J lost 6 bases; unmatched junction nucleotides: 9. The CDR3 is CATPKRGSNEQFF. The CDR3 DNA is TGTGCCACCCCCAAGCGGGGATCCAATGAGCAGTTCTTC.

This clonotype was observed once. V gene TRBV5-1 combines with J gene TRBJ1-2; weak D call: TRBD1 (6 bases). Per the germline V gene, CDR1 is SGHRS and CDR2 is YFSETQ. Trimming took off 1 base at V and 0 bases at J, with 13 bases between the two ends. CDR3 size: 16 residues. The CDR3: CASSLRTESTNYGYTF. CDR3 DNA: TGCGCCAGCAGCTTGCGGACAGAGTCCACTAACTATGGCTACACCTTC. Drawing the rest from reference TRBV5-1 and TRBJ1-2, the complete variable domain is KAGVTQTPRYLIKTRGQQVTLSCSPISGHRSVSWYQQTPGQGLQFLFEYFSETQRNKGNFPGRFSGRQFSNSRSEMNVSTLELGDSALYLCASSLRTESTNYGYTFGSGTRLTVV.

The DNA of the CDR3 is TGCGCCAGCAAGTCCGGGACCAGGAGTGAAGCTTTCTTT. Its protein is CASKSGTRSEAFF. The chain couples TRBV10-2 to TRBJ1-1; possibly TRBD1 for D (5 bases). Germline V gene lookup returns CDR1 WSHSY and CDR2 SAAADI. The CDR3 totals 13 residues. V was cut by 7 bases and J by 7 bases, with 16 bases left in between.

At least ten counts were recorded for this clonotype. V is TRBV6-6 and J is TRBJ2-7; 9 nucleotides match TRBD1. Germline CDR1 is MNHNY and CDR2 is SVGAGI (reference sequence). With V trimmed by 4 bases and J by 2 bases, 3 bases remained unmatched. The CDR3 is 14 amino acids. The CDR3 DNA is TGTGCCAGCAGTTCCGGGACAGGGCCCTACGAGCAGTACTTC. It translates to CASSSGTGPYEQYF.

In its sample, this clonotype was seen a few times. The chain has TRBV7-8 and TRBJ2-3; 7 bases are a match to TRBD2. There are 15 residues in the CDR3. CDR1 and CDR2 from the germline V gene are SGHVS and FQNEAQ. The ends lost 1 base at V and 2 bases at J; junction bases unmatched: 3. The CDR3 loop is CASSLGGSPTDTQYF. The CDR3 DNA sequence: TGTGCCAGCAGCTTAGGCGGGAGTCCCACAGATACGCAGTATTTT.

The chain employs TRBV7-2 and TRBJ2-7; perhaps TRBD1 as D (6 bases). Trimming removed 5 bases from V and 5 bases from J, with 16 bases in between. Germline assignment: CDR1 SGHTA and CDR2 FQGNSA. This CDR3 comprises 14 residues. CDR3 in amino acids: CASSRQAAGNEQYF. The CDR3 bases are TGTGCCAGCAGCAGACAGGCCGCCGGGAACGAGCAGTACTTC.

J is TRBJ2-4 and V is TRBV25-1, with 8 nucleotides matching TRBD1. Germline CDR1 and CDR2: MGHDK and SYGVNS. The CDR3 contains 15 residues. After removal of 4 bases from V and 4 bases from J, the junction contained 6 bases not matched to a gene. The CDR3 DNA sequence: TGTGCCAGCAGTGTTTCTGGACAGGGAAAAAACATTCAGTACTTC. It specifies CASSVSGQGKNIQYF. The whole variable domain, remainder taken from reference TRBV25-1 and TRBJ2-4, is EADIYQTPRYLVIGTGKKITLECSQTMGHDKMYWYQQDPGMELHLIHYSYGVNSTEKGDLSSESTVSRIRTEHFPLTLESARPSHTSQYLCASSVSGQGKNIQYFGAGTRLSVL.

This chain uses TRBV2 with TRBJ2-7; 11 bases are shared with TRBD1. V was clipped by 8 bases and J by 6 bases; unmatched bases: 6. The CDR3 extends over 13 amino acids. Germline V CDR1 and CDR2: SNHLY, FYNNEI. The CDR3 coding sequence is TGTGCCAGCGGACAGGGGGCGCCCGGCGAGCAGTACTTC. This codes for CASGQGAPGEQYF.

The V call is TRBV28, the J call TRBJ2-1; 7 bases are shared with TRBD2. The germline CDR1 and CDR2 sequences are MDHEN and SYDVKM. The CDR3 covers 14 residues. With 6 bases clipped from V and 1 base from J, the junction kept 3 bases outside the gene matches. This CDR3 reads CASSAAGSYNEQFF. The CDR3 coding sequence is TGTGCCAGCAGCGCAGCGGGATCCTACAATGAGCAGTTCTTC.

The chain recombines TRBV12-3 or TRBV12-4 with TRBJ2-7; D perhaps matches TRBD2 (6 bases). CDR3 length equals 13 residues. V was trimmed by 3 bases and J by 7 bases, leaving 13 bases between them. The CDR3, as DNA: TGTGCCAGCAGTTTTCTAGGGACTGGGGAGCAGTACTTC. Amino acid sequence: CASSFLGTGEQYF.

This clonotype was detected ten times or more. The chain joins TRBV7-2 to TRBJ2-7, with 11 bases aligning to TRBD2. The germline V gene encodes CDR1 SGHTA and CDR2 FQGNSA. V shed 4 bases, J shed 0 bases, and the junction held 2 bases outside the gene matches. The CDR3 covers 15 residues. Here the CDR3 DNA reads TGTGCCAGCAGCTCCACTAGCGGGGGCTCCTACGAGCAGTACTTC. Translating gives CASSSTSGGSYEQYF.

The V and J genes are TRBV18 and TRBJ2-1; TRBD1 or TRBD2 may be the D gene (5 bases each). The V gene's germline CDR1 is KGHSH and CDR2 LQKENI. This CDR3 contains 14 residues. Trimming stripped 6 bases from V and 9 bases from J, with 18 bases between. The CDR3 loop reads CASSQWDREGEQFF. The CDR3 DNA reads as TGTGCCAGCTCGCAATGGGACCGCGAGGGTGAGCAGTTCTTC.

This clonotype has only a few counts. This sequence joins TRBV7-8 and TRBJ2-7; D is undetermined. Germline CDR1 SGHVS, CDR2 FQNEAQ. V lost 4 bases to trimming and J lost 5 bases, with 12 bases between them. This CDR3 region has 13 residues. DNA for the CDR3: TGTGCCAGCAGCTCAGGAACCGTTAACGAGCAGTACTTC. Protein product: CASSSGTVNEQYF.

In DNA form, the CDR3 reads TGTGCCAGCAGTCCGTCGACAGGGCTCACAGATACGCAGTATTTT. Translating gives CASSPSTGLTDTQYF. The genes are TRBV28 and TRBJ2-3, with 7 nucleotides matching TRBD1. V was pared by 5 bases and J by 2 bases, with 7 bases of the junction left unmatched. Per the germline V gene, CDR1 is MDHEN and CDR2 is SYDVKM. This CDR3 has 15 residues.

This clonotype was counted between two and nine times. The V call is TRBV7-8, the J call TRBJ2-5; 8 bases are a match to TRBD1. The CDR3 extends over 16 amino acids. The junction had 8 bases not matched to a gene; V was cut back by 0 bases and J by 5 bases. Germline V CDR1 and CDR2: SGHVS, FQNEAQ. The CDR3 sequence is CASSLAFGQGGETQYF. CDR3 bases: TGTGCCAGCAGCTTAGCTTTTGGACAGGGCGGGGAGACCCAGTACTTC.

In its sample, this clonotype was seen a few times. CDR3 residues: CASSLDVGTYGYTF. The DNA for the CDR3 is TGTGCCAGCAGCTTAGATGTGGGTACCTATGGCTACACCTTC. The V gene is TRBV7-8, the J gene TRBJ1-2; no clear D gene. The CDR3 is 14 amino acids. The V end was cut by 1 base, the J end by 4 bases, with 10 bases between. Germline CDR1 is SGHVS and CDR2 is FQNEAQ.

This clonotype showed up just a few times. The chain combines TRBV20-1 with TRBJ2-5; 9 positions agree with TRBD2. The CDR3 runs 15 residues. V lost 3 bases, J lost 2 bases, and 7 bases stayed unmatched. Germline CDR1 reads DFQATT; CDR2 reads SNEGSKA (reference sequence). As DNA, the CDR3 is TGCAGTGCTAGGAAAAGCGGGAGGCTACAAGAGACCCAGTACTTC. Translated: CSARKSGRLQETQYF.

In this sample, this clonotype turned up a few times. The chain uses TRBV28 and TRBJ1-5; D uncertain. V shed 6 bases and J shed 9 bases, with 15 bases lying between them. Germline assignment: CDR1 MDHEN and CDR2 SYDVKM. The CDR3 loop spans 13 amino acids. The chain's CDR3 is CASRFTPFRPQHF. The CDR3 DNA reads TGTGCCAGCAGGTTCACCCCCTTCCGGCCCCAGCATTTT.

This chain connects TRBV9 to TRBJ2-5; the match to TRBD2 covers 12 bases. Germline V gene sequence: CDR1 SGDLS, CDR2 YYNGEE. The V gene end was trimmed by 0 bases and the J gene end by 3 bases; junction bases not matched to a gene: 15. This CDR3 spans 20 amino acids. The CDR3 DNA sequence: TGTGCCAGCAGCGTAGGATTCGGGGGTAGACTAGCGGGAGTAAAAGAGACCCAGTACTTC. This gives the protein CASSVGFGGRLAGVKETQYF.

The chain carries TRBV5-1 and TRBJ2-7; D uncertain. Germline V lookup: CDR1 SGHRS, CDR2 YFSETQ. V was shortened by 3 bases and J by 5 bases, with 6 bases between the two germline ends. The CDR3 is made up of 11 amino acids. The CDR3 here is CASSYLHEQYF. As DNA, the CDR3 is TGCGCCAGCAGCTACCTCCACGAGCAGTACTTC. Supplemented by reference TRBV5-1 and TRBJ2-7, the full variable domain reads KAGVTQTPRYLIKTRGQQVTLSCSPISGHRSVSWYQQTPGQGLQFLFEYFSETQRNKGNFPGRFSGRQFSNSRSEMNVSTLELGDSALYLCASSYLHEQYFGPGTRLTVT.

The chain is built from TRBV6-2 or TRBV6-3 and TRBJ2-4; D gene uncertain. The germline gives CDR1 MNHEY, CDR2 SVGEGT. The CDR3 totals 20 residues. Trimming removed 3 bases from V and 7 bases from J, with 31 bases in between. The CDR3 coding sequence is TGTGCCAGCAGTTATAGGGCGACATCCAACTCCCTGCGAGCCAGGAACATTCAGTACTTC. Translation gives CASSYRATSNSLRARNIQYF.

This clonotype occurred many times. The CDR3 is CSARGWDRNYEQYF. As DNA, the CDR3 is TGCAGTGCTAGAGGCTGGGACAGGAACTACGAGCAGTACTTC. The chain links TRBV20-1 to TRBJ2-7; the match to TRBD1 covers 8 bases. Germline V gene lookup returns CDR1 DFQATT and CDR2 SNEGSKA (reference sequence). The CDR3 contains 14 residues. The J segment lost 3 bases and the V segment lost 1 base, leaving 5 bases of the junction unmatched.

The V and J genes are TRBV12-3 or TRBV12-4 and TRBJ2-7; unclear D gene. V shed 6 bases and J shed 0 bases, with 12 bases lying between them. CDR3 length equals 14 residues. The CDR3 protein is CASRQDGISYEQYF. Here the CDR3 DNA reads TGTGCCAGCAGGCAAGATGGGATCTCCTACGAGCAGTACTTC.

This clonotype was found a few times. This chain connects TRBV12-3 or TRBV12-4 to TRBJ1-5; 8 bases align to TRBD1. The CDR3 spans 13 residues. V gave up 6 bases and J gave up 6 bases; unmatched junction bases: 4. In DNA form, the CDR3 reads TGTGCCAGCAGCACAGGGGGTAGTCAGCCCCAGCATTTT. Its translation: CASSTGGSQPQHF.

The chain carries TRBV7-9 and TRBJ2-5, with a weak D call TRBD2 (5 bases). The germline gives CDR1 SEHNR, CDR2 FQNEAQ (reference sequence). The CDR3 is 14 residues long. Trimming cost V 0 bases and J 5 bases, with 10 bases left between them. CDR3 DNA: TGTGCCAGCAGCTTAGCGGGAAGGGAGGAGACCCAGTACTTC. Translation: CASSLAGREETQYF.

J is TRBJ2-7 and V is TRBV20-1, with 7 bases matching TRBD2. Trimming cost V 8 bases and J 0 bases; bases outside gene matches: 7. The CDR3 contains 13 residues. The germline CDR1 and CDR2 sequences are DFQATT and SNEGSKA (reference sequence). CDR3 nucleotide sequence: TGCAGTCGTAGGGGAGGGAGCTCCTACGAGCAGTACTTC. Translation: CSRRGGSSYEQYF.

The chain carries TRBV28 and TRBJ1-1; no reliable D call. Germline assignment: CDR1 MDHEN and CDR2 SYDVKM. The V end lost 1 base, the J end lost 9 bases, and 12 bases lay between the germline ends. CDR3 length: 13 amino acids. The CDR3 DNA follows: TGTGCCAGCAGTTTATTCCCTGACCGGCAAGCTTTCTTT. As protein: CASSLFPDRQAFF.

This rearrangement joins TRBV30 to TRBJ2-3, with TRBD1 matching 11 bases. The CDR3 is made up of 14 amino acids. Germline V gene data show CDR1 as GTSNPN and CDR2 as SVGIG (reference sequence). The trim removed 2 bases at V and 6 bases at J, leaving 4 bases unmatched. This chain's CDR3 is CAWSSGQGADTQYF. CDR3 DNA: TGTGCCTGGAGTTCTGGACAGGGGGCGGATACGCAGTATTTT.

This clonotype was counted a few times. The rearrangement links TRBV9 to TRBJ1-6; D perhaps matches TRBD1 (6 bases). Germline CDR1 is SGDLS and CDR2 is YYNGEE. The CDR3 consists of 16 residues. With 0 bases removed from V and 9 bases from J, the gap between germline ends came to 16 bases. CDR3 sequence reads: CASSVGTTGIPSPLHF. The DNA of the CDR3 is TGTGCCAGCAGCGTAGGGACCACAGGGATACCTTCACCCCTCCACTTT.

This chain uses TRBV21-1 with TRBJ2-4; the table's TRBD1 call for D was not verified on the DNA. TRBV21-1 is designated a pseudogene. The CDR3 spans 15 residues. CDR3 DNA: TGTGCCACCGGATGTAGGGGGCAGTTGTTTGACATTCAGTACTTC. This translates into CATGCRGQLFDIQYF.